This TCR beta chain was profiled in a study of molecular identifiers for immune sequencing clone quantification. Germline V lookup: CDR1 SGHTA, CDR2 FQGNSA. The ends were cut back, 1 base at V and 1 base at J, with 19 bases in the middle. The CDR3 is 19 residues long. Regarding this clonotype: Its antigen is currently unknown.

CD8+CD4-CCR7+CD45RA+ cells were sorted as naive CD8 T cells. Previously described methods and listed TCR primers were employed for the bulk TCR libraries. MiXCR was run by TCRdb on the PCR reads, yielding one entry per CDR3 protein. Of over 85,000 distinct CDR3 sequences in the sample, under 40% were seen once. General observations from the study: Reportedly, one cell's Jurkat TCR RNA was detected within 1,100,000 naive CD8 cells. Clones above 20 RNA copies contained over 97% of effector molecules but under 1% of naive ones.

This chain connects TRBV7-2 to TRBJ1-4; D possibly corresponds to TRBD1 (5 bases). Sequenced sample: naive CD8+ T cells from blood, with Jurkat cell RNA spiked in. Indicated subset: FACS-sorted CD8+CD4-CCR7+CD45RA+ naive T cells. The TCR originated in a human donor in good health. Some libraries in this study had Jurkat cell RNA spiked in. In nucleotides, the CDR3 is TGTGCCAGCAGCTTAGTGTCAGTGCTGGGGGTAGGAACTAATGAAAAACTGTTTTTT. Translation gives CASSLVSVLGVGTNEKLFF.